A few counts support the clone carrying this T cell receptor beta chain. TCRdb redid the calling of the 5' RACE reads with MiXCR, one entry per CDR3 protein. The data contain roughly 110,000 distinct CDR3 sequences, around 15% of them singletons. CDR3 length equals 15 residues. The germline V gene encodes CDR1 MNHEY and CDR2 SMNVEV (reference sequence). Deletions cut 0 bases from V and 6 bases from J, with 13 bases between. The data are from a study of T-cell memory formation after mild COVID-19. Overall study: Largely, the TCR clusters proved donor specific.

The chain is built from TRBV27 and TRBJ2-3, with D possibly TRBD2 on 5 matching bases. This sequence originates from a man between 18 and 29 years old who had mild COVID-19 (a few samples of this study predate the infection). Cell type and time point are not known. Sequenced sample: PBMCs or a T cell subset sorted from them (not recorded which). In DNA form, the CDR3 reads TGTGCCAGCAGTTTATCAGGGAGATCTTTGGATACGCAGTATTTT. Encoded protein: CASSLSGRSLDTQYF.